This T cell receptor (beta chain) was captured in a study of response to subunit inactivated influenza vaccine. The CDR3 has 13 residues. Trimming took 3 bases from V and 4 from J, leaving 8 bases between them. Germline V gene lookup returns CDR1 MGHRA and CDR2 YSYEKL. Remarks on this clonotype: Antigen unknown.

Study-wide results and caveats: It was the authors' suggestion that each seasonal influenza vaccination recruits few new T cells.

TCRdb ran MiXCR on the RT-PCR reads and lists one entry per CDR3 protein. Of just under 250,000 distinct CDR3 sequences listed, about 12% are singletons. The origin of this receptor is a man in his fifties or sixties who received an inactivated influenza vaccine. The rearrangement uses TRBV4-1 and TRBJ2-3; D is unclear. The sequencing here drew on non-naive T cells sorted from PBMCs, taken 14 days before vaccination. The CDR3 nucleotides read TGCGCCAGCAGCCAGGAGCTAGCAGATACGCAGTATTTT. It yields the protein CASSQELADTQYF.